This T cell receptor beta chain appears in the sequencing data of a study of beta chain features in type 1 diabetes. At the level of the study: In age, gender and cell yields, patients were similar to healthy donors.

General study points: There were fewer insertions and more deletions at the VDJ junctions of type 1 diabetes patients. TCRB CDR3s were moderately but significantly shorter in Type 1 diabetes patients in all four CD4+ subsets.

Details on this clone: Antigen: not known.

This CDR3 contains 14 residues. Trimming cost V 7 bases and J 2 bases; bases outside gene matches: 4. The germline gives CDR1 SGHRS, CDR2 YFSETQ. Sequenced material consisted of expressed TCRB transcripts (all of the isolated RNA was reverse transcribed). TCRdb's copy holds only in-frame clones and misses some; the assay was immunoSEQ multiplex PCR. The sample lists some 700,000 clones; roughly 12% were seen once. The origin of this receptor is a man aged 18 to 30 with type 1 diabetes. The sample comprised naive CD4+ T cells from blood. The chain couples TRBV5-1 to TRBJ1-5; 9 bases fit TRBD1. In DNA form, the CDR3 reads TGCGCCAGCCGGACAGGGGTGGGCAATCAGCCCCAGCATTTT. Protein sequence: CASRTGVGNQPQHF.